Each of the 26 T cell receptor beta chains below was sequenced from the same sample in a study of read filtering for tumor transcriptome and immune sequencing. The library was built from 400 to 500 ng RNA with molecular barcoded adaptors for alpha/delta and beta/gamma chains. TCRdb re-analysed the reads in MiXCR, keeping a single row per CDR3 protein. The data show about 57,000 distinct CDR3 sequences, 20% to 25% seen once. Sample: a population of CD138-negative cells sorted from bone marrow. The receptors come from a donor at least 40 years old with multiple myeloma.

This chain connects TRBV28 to TRBJ2-5, with D tentatively TRBD2 (5 bases). The CDR3 has 14 residues. Germline V lookup: CDR1 MDHEN, CDR2 SYDVKM. Trimming shortened V by 10 bases and J by 5 bases, and 20 bases separated the two germline ends. The CDR3 coding sequence is TGTGCCATCTCCACCATTGCTGGGAGTGAGACCCAGTACTTC. Translated: CAISTIAGSETQYF.

V is TRBV5-1 and J is TRBJ2-7; D is ambiguous. This CDR3 contains 14 residues. The V end was cut by 0 bases, the J end by 0 bases, with 7 bases between. Germline V CDR1 and CDR2: SGHRS, YFSETQ. CDR3 sequence reads: CASSLEEPSYEQYF. DNA of the CDR3: TGCGCCAGCAGCTTGGAAGAGCCCTCCTACGAGCAGTACTTC.

Note on this clonotype: The junction departs from germline at one end; a sequencing error may be responsible. The J gene is TRBJ2-1, the V gene TRBV20-1; 8 bases agree with TRBD2. Germline CDR1 is DFQATT and CDR2 is SNEGSKA (reference sequence). This CDR3 has 15 amino acids. The CDR3: CSARTSGSSYSEQFF. The DNA of the CDR3 is TGCAGTGCCCGAACTAGCGGAAGTTCCTACAGTGAGCAGTTCTTC.

This clonotype was recorded at least ten times. The chain is built from TRBV4-1 and TRBJ1-5, with D possibly matching TRBD1 (6 bases). The ends were cut back, 1 base at V and 6 bases at J, with 22 bases in the middle. This CDR3 comprises 18 residues. Per the germline V gene, CDR1 is MGHRA and CDR2 is YSYEKL. This CDR3 reads CASSQAARGRTPTQPQHF. The CDR3 DNA reads TGCGCCAGCAGCCAAGCCGCGCGGGGGCGCACCCCCACTCAGCCCCAGCATTTT.

Concerning this clonotype: This clone may be a read error of a much larger clone one base away. In this CDR3 the conserved last residue, phenylalanine or tryptophan, is missing, so a read error is likely. Written as DNA, the CDR3 is TGTGCCATCAGCGCCGACAGGGCGGCAGATACGCAGTATCTT. This translates into CAISADRAADTQYL. V is TRBV10-3 and J is TRBJ2-3, with 7 nucleotides matching TRBD1. The CDR3 contains 14 residues. Germline assignment: CDR1 ENHRY and CDR2 SYGVKD. V lost 6 bases to trimming and J lost 4 bases; unmatched junction nucleotides: 7.

This clonotype was recorded at least ten times. The chain is built from TRBV20-1 and TRBJ1-6; D remains ambiguous. The ends were cut back, 8 bases at V and 6 bases at J, with 11 bases in the middle. The germline V gene encodes CDR1 DFQATT and CDR2 SNEGSKA (reference sequence). The CDR3 spans 12 residues. The CDR3 region is CSTPTSNSPLHF. CDR3 in DNA: TGCAGTACACCGACAAGTAATTCACCCCTCCACTTT.

This clonotype was detected a few times. This may arise from a read error, as a much more abundant clone is one base away. The rearrangement links TRBV27 to TRBJ2-5, with D possibly called TRBD1 or TRBD2 (5 bases each). Germline V CDR1 and CDR2: MNHEY, SMNVEV (reference sequence). CDR3 length equals 14 residues. With 8 bases removed from V and 1 base from J, the gap between germline ends came to 14 bases. The CDR3 DNA reads TGTGCCAGCGGACTGCAGGGTCTCCAAGAGACCCAGTACTTC. This sequence encodes CASGLQGLQETQYF.

The table lists this clonotype with many counts. The chain recombines TRBV7-9 with TRBJ1-1, with D possibly TRBD1 on 5 matching bases. This CDR3 contains 14 residues. Germline CDR1 SEHNR, CDR2 FQNEAQ (reference sequence). Trimming cost V 4 bases and J 5 bases, with 14 bases left between them. The CDR3: CASSSWDGETEAFF. CDR3 coding DNA: TGTGCCAGCAGCTCCTGGGACGGGGAAACTGAAGCTTTCTTT.

This clonotype was seen a handful of times. The DNA for the CDR3 is TGTGCCGGGGGAGGGAGCACAGATACGCAGTATTTT. Protein sequence: CAGGGSTDTQYF. The chain recombines TRBV2 with TRBJ2-3; TRBD2 aligns across 7 bases. The V gene's germline CDR1 is SNHLY and CDR2 FYNNEI. V lost 11 bases, J lost 0 bases, and 2 bases stayed unmatched. The CDR3 has 12 residues.

This clonotype came up a few times. The gene calls are TRBV29-1 and TRBJ1-1; 7 positions match TRBD1. The germline CDR1 and CDR2 sequences are SQVTM and ANQGSEA. Losses at the gene ends were 1 base for V and 2 bases for J; bases not matched to a gene: 1. The CDR3 contains 13 residues. Written as DNA, the CDR3 is TGCAGCGTTGAAGGACAGGGAAACACTGAAGCTTTCTTT. It is translated as CSVEGQGNTEAFF.

This clonotype was seen only a few times. This chain links TRBV5-4 with TRBJ1-1; D perhaps matches TRBD1 (5 bases). Germline-derived CDR1 and CDR2 are SGHNT and YYREEE (reference sequence). Trimming cost V 3 bases and J 0 bases, with 9 bases left between them. The CDR3 consists of 14 residues. For the CDR3, the DNA is TGTGCCAGCAGCTGGGACGGAATGAACACTGAAGCTTTCTTT. As protein: CASSWDGMNTEAFF. Full variable domain (missing parts from reference TRBV5-4 and TRBJ1-1): ETGVTQSPTHLIKTRGQQVTLRCSSQSGHNTVSWYQQALGQGPQFIFQYYREEENGRGNFPPRFSGLQFPNYSSELNVNALELDDSALYLCASSWDGMNTEAFFGQGTRLTVV.

The sample holds many counts of this clonotype. The chain carries TRBV5-1 and TRBJ2-1; tentative D call: TRBD2 (6 bases). Per germline, CDR1 SGHRS and CDR2 YFSETQ. Trimming removed 2 bases at V and 4 bases at J, with 10 bases between. There are 14 residues in the CDR3. The CDR3 nucleotides are TGCGCCAGCAGCTTTAGACTAGGTTACAATGAGCAGTTCTTC. Residues: CASSFRLGYNEQFF.

This clonotype was seen at least ten times. The chain joins TRBV12-3 or TRBV12-4 to TRBJ2-1; no clear D gene. This CDR3 is 15 amino acids long. The germline V and J ends were trimmed by 3 bases and 0 bases, with 9 bases remaining between them. The CDR3, as DNA: TGTGCCAGCAGTTTTGGCTCTAGCTCCTACAATGAGCAGTTCTTC. Its translation is CASSFGSSSYNEQFF.

There are many counts of this clonotype. In DNA form, the CDR3 reads TGTGCCAGCAGCCCGACCCGGGCCGGGGAGCTGTTTTTT. It is translated as CASSPTRAGELFF. This chain joins TRBV13 and TRBJ2-2; D is unresolved. CDR1 and CDR2 from the germline V gene are PRHDT and FYEKMQ (reference sequence). This CDR3 has 13 amino acids. Trimming took off 5 bases at V and 6 bases at J, with 10 bases between the two ends.

This clonotype was counted a few times. This sequence may be a read error, since a much larger clone differs from it by one base. The chain joins TRBV29-1 to TRBJ1-1; 8 bases align to TRBD1. Germline trimming cut 7 bases from V and 7 bases from J; bases unmatched to any gene: 11. The CDR3 runs to 13 residues. Germline values: CDR1 SQVTM, CDR2 ANQGSEA. The CDR3 sequence is CSAARDRIVEAFF. CDR3 DNA: TGCAGCGCGGCCCGGGACAGGATTGTTGAAGCTTTCTTT.

This clonotype was seen at least ten times. This chain uses TRBV29-1 with TRBJ1-1; D remains ambiguous. The CDR3 spans 12 residues. Germline CDR1 and CDR2: SQVTM and ANQGSEA. Trimming took off 4 bases at V and 1 base at J, with 7 bases between the two ends. CDR3 protein: CSVAGSNTEAFF. The CDR3 coding sequence is TGCAGCGTTGCTGGCTCGAACACTGAAGCTTTCTTT.

This clonotype came up many times. This chain uses TRBV2 with TRBJ2-2; D remains unclear. Trimming left V 4 bases short and J 0 bases short, with 12 bases between. This CDR3 contains 16 residues. Per the germline V gene, CDR1 is SNHLY and CDR2 is FYNNEI. CDR3 DNA sequence: TGTGCCAGCAGTGGGGTTTGGGCAGCGAACACCGGGGAGCTGTTTTTT. Its translation: CASSGVWAANTGELFF.

This clonotype was counted only a few times. This chain connects TRBV27 to TRBJ2-7; the D is unclear. Trimming removed 1 base from V and 3 bases from J, with 7 bases in between. From germline, CDR1 is MNHEY and CDR2 SMNVEV (reference sequence). This CDR3 comprises 13 residues. CDR3 coding DNA: TGTGCCAGCAGTTTATGGGTCAGCTACGAGCAGTACTTC. It is translated as CASSLWVSYEQYF.

This clonotype has at least ten counts. The chain combines TRBV6-6 with TRBJ2-1, with D possibly matching TRBD2 (8 bases). The V end lost 7 bases, the J end lost 2 bases, and 15 bases lay between the germline ends. CDR3 length: 15 residues. Germline V CDR1 and CDR2: MNHNY, SVGAGI (reference sequence). The CDR3 region has the DNA TGTGCCAGCATGATTAGCGGGACAGCCTACAATGAGCAGTTCTTC. Protein: CASMISGTAYNEQFF.

This clonotype was picked up one time. This may be a read error: a much more frequent sequence differs by one nucleotide. The chain has TRBV30 and TRBJ1-1; D not resolved. This CDR3 has 13 residues. Germline CDR1 reads GTSNPN; CDR2 reads SVGIG (reference sequence). Trimming pared 0 bases from V and 5 bases from J, leaving 10 bases between. CDR3 sequence (DNA): TGTGCCTGGAGTGTACACGGGAAAACTGAAGCTTTCTTT. As protein: CAWSVHGKTEAFF.

This clonotype was seen at least ten times. The V call is TRBV11-2, the J call TRBJ2-2; 9 nucleotides align to TRBD1. Germline assignment: CDR1 SGHAT and CDR2 FQNNGV. The length of the CDR3 is 17 residues. The V and J ends lost 5 bases and 2 bases, in that order; junction bases with no gene match: 9. Written as DNA, the CDR3 is TGTGCCAGCAGCCCGGACCGGGACAGGGCCAACACCGGGGAGCTGTTTTTT. Its translation: CASSPDRDRANTGELFF.

V and J are TRBV7-8 and TRBJ1-4; D is undetermined. CDR1 is SGHVS and CDR2 is FQNEAQ in the germline V gene. Trimming took 0 bases from V and 8 from J, leaving 10 bases between them. The CDR3 is 14 residues long. The CDR3 loop reads CASSLALLGEKLFF. The CDR3 nucleotides read TGTGCCAGCAGCTTAGCGTTACTCGGCGAAAAACTGTTTTTT.

The chain has TRBV11-2 and TRBJ1-5, with D unresolved. The CDR3 loop spans 14 amino acids. V lost 5 bases and J lost 9, with 17 bases in between. In germline, CDR1 is SGHAT, CDR2 FQNNGV. Here the CDR3 reads CASSPLAGSPPQHF. DNA for the CDR3: TGTGCCAGCAGCCCTTTGGCGGGCTCACCGCCCCAGCATTTT.

CDR3 in DNA: TGTGCCAGCAGTGTTCACGGGGGGACAGGGGTGAGCTCCTACAATGAGCAGTTCTTC. Translated: CASSVHGGTGVSSYNEQFF. This sequence joins TRBV6-1 and TRBJ2-1; 10 nucleotides line up with TRBD1. Unmatched junction bases numbered 12, after V lost 4 bases and J lost 0 bases. The germline gives CDR1 MNHNS, CDR2 SASEGT. The CDR3 runs 19 residues.

In its sample, this clonotype ranks as medium-sized (0.01 to 0.1%). The rearrangement uses TRBV27 and TRBJ2-1, with 9 nucleotides matching TRBD1. Germline loops: CDR1 MNHEY, CDR2 SMNVEV (reference sequence). The CDR3 contains 14 residues. Germline trimming cut 5 bases from V and 8 bases from J; bases unmatched to any gene: 7. The CDR3 sequence is CASSATGGRDEQFF. CDR3 nucleotide sequence: TGTGCCAGCAGTGCTACAGGGGGCAGGGATGAGCAGTTCTTC.

Of note for this clonotype: Sequence at one end of the junction differs from germline and may be a read error. V usage is TRBV6-2 or TRBV6-3 and J usage is TRBJ2-6, with a weak D call TRBD1 (5 bases). CDR3 length: 17 residues. Germline V gene data show CDR1 as MNHEY and CDR2 as SVGEGT. CDR3 amino acids: CAISYFGRLSGANVLSF. CDR3 in DNA: TGTGCCATCAGTTACTTTGGACGTCTCTCTGGGGCCAACGTCCTGTCTTTC.